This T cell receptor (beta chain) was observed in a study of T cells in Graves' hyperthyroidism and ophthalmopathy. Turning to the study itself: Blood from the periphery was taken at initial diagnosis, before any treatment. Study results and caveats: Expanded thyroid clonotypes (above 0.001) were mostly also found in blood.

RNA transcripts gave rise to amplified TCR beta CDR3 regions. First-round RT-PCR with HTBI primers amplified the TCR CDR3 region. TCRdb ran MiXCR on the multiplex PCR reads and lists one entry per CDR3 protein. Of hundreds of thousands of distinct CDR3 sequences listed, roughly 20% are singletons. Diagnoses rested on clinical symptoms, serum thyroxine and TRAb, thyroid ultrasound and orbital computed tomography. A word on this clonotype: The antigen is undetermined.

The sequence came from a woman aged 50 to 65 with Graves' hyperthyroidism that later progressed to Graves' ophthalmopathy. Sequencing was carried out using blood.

The CDR3 DNA is TGTGCCACGGAATCCCTGACCGGCTACGAGCAGTACTTC. Amino acids: CATESLTGYEQYF. The rearrangement uses TRBV6-2 or TRBV6-3 and TRBJ2-7, with D unclear. The CDR3 is 13 amino acids. Germline values: CDR1 MNHEY, CDR2 SVGEGT. Trimming left V 10 bases short and J 3 bases short, with 16 bases between.